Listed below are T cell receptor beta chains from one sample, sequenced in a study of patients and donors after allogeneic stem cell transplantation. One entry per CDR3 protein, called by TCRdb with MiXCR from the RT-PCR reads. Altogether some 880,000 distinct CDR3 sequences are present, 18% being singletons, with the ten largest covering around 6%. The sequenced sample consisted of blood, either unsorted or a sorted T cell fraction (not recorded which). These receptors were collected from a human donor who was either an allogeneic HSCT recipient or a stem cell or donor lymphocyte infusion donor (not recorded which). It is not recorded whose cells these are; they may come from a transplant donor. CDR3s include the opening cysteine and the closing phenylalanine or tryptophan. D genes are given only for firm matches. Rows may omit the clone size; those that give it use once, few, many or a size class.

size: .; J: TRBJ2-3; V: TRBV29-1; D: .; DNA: TGCAGCGGTGCTAGAGAAGGTTCTGGTACGCAGTATTTT; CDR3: CSGAREGSGTQYF
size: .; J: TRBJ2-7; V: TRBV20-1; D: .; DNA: TGCAGTGCAACCTCACTAGGTTCCTACGAGCAGTACTTC; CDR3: CSATSLGSYEQYF
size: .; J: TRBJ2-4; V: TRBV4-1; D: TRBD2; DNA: TGCGCCAGCAGCCAAGATCTGGGAGGGGCCGACATTCAGTACTTC; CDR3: CASSQDLGGADIQYF
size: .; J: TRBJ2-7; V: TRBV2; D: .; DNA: TGTGCCAGCACCGAAGGTACAGGGTTGGGGGAGCAGTACTTC; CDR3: CASTEGTGLGEQYF
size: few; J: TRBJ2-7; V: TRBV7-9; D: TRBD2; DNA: TGTGCCAGCAGCTCAGTGACTAGCGGGATCTACGAGCAGTACTTC; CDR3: CASSSVTSGIYEQYF
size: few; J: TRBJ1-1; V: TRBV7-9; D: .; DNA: TGTGCCAGCGGAGGGGACCTCTTGATTTTTGAAGCTTTCTTT; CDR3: CASGGDLLIFEAFF
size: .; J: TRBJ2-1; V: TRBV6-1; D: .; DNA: TGTGCCAGCACCAGGCGCTTGAATGAGCAGTTCTTC; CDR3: CASTRRLNEQFF
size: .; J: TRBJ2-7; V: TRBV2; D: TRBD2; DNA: TGTGCCAGCAGTGACAGCGGGGGCACCTCCTACGAGCAGTACTTC; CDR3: CASSDSGGTSYEQYF
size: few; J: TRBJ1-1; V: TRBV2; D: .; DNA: TGTGCCACCGATGACTTGAACACTGAAGCTTTCTTT; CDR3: CATDDLNTEAFF
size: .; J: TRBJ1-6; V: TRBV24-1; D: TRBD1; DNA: TGTGCCACCAGTGATTCGCGGACAGGGGGCAATTCACCCCTCCACTTT; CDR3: CATSDSRTGGNSPLHF
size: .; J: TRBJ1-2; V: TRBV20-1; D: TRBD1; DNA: TGCAGTGCCACGGGACAGGCTAACCAACCGTATGGCTACACCTTC; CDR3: CSATGQANQPYGYTF
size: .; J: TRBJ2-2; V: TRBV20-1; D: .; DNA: TGCAGTGCTAGAGTTCAGGGGCTAGACACCGGGGAGCTGTTTTTT; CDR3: CSARVQGLDTGELFF
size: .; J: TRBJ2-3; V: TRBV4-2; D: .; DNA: TGTGCCAGCAGCCAAGAAGATAGGGGGGCGGGGGCTATCACAGATACGCAGTATTTT; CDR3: CASSQEDRGAGAITDTQYF
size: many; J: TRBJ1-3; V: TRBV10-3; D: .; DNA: TGTGCCATCAGTGACACCTCCTCTGGAAACACCATATATTTT; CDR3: CAISDTSSGNTIYF
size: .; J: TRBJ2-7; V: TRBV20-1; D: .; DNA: TGCAGTGCTAGACGCGGAGGACCCGAGCAGTACTTC; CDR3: CSARRGGPEQYF
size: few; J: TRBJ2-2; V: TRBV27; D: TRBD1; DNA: TGTGCCAGCAGTTTATACAGGGGGAACACCGGGGAGCTGTTTTTT; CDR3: CASSLYRGNTGELFF
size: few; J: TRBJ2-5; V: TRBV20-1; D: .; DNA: TGCAGTGCTAGTCACATACAAGAGACCCAGTACTTC; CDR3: CSASHIQETQYF
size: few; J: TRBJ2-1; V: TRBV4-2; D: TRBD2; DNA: TGTGCCAGCAGCCAATCCCGGACTAGCGGTGAGCAGTTCTTC; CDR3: CASSQSRTSGEQFF
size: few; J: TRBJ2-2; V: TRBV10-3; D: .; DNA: TGTGCCATCACCCTCACATACACCGGGGAGCTGTTTTTT; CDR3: CAITLTYTGELFF
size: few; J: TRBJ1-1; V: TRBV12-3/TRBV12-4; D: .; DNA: TGTGCCAGCAGTTTCGGCGCTCAGGGCTACACTGAAGCTTTCTTT; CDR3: CASSFGAQGYTEAFF
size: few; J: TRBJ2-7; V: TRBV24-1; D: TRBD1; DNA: TGTGCCACCAGTGATACGGGACAGCCCTACGAGCAGTACTTC; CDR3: CATSDTGQPYEQYF
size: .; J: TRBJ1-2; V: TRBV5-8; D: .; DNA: TGTGCCAGCAGCTTGACCAGGTTGGATGGCTACACCTTC; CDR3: CASSLTRLDGYTF
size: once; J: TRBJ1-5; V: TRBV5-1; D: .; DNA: TGCGCCAGCAGCTTGGGGGGGGGTGTCGGACAGCCCCAGCATTTT; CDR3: CASSLGGGVGQPQHF
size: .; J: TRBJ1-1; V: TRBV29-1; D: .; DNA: TGCAGCGTTGAAGATATAGGACTTCTGAACACTGAAGCTTTCTTT; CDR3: CSVEDIGLLNTEAFF
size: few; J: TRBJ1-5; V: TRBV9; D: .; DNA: TGTGCCAGCAGCGAAACCATTAGCAATCAGCCCCAGCATTTT; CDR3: CASSETISNQPQHF
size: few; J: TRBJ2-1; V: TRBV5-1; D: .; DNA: TGCGCCAGCAGCCTGACTAGCAATGAGCAGTTCTTC; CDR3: CASSLTSNEQFF
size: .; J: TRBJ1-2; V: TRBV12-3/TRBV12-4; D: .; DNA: TGTGCCAGCAGTTTACCCTGGGGGGCTGGTGGCTACACCTTC; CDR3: CASSLPWGAGGYTF
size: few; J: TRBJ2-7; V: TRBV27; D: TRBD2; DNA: TGTGCCAGCAGCGCCGGGACTAAGGGGTCCTACGAGCAGTACTTC; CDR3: CASSAGTKGSYEQYF
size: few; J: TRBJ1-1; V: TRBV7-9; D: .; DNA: TGTGCCAGCAGCAGCGACCCCACTGAAGCTTTCTTT; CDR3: CASSSDPTEAFF
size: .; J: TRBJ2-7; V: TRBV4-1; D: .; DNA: TGCGCCAGCAGCCAAGCGGGGGGCAACTACGAGCAGTACTTC; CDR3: CASSQAGGNYEQYF
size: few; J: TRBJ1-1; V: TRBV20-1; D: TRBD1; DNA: TGCAGTGCTTCTCCAGGATACCAGGGGGCTGAAGCTTTCTTT; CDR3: CSASPGYQGAEAFF
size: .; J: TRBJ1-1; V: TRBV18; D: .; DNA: TGTGCCAGCTCACGAGGGGGAGTGAACACTGAAGCTTTCTTT; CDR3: CASSRGGVNTEAFF
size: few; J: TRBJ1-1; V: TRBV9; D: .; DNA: TGTGCCAGCAGCGTAGATGGGGCTGCTGAAGCTTTCTTT; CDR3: CASSVDGAAEAFF
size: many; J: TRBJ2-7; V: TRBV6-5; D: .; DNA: TGTGCCAGCAGTTACTCGACCTCCTACGAGCAGTACTTC; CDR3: CASSYSTSYEQYF
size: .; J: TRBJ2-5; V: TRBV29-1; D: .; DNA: TGCAGCGTTGCAGCCCGGCGGGACCAAGAGACCCAGTACTTC; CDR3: CSVAARRDQETQYF
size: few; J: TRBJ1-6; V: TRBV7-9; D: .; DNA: TGTGCCAGCAGCCATCACATGGAGAGTTCACCCCTCCACTTT; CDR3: CASSHHMESSPLHF
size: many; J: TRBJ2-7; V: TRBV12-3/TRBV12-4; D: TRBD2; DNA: TGTGCCAGCAGTTTGCGGGGGAGCTACGAGCAGTACTTC; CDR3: CASSLRGSYEQYF
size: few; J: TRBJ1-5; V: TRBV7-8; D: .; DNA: TGTGCCAGCAGCCCCGGGACAACATATAGCAATCAGCCCCAGCATTTT; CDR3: CASSPGTTYSNQPQHF
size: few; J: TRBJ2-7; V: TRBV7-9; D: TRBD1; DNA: TGTGCCAGCAGCACGGACAGGGGGTCCTCCTACGAGCAGTACTTC; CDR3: CASSTDRGSSYEQYF
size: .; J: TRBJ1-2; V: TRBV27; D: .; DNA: TGTGCCAGCAGTCCCGCCCTCGGGGCTGGCTACACCTTC; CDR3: CASSPALGAGYTF
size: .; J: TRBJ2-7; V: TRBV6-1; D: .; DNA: TGTGCCAGCAGGAACGGGAAAAGCGCCTACGAGCAGTACTTC; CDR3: CASRNGKSAYEQYF
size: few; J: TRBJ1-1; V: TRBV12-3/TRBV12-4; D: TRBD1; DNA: TGTGCCAGCAGGCGAACCGGGACAGGGGTCACTGAAGCTTTCTTT; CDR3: CASRRTGTGVTEAFF
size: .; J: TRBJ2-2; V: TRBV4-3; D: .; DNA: TGCGCCAGCAGCCAAGACGTGGGCGTGTGGGAGCTGTTTTTT; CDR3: CASSQDVGVWELFF
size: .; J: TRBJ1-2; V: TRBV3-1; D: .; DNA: TGTGCCAGCAGCCACCCCGGGCAGGGGCAAGGCTACACCTTC; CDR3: CASSHPGQGQGYTF
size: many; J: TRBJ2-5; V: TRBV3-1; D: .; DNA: TGTGCCAGCAGCCAAGAGCGGGAGACCCAGTACTTC; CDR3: CASSQERETQYF
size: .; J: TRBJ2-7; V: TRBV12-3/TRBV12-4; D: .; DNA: TGTGCCAGCAGTTTCGGCCTTCAGATCGAGCAGTACTTC; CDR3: CASSFGLQIEQYF
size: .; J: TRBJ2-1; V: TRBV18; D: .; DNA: TGTGCCAGCTCAGTTAAATCCGACAATGAGCAGTTCTTC; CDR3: CASSVKSDNEQFF
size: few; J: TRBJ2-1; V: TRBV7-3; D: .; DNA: TGTGCCAGCAGCCCTGGGGTGGGCTACAATGAGCAGTTCTTC; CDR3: CASSPGVGYNEQFF
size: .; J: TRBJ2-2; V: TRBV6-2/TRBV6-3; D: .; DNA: TGTGCCAGCATGGGGTACACCGGGGAGCTGTTTTTT; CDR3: CASMGYTGELFF
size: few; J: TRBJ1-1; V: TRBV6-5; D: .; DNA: TGTGCCAGCAGTTTTCGGATTTTCGGACCCTCGGGAGCTTTCTTT; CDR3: CASSFRIFGPSGAFF
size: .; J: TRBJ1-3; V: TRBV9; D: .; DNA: TGTGCCAGCAGCGTAGGCGGATTCTCTGGAAACACCATATATTTT; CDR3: CASSVGGFSGNTIYF
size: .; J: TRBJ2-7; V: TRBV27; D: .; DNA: TGTGCCAGCAGTTTAGTATGGGCAGGGTCTGAGAGAGAGCAGTACTTC; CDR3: CASSLVWAGSEREQYF
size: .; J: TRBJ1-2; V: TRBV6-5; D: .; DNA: TGTGCCAGCAGTTACTCGATGCCTGGGACCCACAGCCGGGGCTACACCTTC; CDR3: CASSYSMPGTHSRGYTF
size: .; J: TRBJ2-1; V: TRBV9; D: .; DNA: TGTGCCAGCAGCGTAAGTGCGCCGACCTACAATGAGCAGTTCTTC; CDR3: CASSVSAPTYNEQFF
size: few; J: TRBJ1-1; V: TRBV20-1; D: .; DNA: TGCAGTGCTGGCCAGGGTGGCCGGGACACTGAAGCTTTCTTT; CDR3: CSAGQGGRDTEAFF
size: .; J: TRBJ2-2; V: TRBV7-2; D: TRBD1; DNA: TGTGCCAGCAGGGAGCAGGGGGCCGGGGAGCTGTTTTTT; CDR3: CASREQGAGELFF
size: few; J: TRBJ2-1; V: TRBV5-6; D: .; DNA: TGTGCCAGCAGCTTGGCGGCCAGGGGCCCCTACAATGAGCAGTTCTTC; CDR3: CASSLAARGPYNEQFF